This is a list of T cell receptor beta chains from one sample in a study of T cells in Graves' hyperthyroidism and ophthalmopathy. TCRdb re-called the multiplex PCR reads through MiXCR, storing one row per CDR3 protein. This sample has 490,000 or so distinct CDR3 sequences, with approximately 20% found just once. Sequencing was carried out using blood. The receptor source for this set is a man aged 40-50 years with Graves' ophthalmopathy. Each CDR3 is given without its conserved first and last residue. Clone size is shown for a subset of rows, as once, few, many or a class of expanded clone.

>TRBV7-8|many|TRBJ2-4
ASSLESGAKNIQY
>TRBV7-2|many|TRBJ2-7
ASSLISSGVYEQY
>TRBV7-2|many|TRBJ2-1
ASSFWTSGVNEQF
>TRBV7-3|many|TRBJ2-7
ASSFPIRREVLYEQY
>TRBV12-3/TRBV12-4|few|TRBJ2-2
ASSLIRAGELF
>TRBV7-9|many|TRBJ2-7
ASSFGPGSSSYEQY
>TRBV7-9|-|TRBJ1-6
ASSLKSPSPLH
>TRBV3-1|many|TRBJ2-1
ASSQDASSYNEQF
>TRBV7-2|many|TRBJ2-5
ASSRGALETQY
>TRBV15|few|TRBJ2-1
ATSRLSNEQF
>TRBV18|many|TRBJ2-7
ASSRRTDYEQY
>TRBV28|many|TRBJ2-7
ASSSLGTAYEQY
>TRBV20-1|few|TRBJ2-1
SARDPSGTYNEQF
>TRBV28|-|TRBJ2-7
ASSLPEYEQY
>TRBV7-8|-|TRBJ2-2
ASSSPGGELF
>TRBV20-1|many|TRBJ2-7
SAGGTSGYEQY
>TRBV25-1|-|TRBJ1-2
ASSARDRDSYGYT
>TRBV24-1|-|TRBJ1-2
ATSQSGYGYT
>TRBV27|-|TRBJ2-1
ASSLALMSEQF
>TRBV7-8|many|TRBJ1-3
ASSLQEHTIY
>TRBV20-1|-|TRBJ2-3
SASGLAGVDADTQY
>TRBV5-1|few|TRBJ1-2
ASSPEGPGGYT
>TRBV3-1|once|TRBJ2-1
ASSPPLVAGGWSYNEQF
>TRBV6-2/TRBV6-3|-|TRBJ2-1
ASSLIRTGLANEQF
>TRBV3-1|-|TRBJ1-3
ASSPHHGTISGNTIY
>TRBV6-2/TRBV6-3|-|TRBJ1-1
ASSLGHNTEAF
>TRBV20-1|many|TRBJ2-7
SAPPRFGGRGVYEQY
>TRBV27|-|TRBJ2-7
ASSYVSGNYEQY
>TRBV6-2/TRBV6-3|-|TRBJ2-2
ASSYSRPGRTGELF
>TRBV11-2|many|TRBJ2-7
ASSSGINYEQY
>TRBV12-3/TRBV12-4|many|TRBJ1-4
ASSLTGGGEKLF
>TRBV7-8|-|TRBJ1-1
ASSLQTGPLSNTEAF
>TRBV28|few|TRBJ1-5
ASRISGVGNQPQH
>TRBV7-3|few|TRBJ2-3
ASSQSGSTDTQY
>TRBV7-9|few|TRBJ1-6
ASSLGSQAPLH
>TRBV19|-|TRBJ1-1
ASSIGAGFSTEAF
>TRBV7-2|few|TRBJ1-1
ASSPQWGHTEAF
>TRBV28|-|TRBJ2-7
ASTTVPYEQY
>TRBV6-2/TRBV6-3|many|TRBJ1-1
ASRKNTEAF
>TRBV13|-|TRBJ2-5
ASSPGQSLSPQETQY
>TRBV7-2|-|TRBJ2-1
ASSSRWDRVYNEQF
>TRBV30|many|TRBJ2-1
AWEGAANEQF
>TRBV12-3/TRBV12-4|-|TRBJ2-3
ASSYSPGRDTQY
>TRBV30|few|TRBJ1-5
AWSGGSGQPQH
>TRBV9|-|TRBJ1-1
ASSVAGGPEAF
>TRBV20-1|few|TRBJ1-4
SARGSEEKLF
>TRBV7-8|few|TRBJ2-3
ASSLVGAPTGDTQY
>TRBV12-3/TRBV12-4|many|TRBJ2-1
ASRRQGGNEQF
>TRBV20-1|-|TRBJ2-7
SAAEPGRHYYEQY
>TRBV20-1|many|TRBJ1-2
SALQGRDNGGYT
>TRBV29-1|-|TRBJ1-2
SADRGPGYT
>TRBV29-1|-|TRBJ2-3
SVMTTLDTQY
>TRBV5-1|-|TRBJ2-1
ASSSEAPWSSYNEQF